One and the same sample provided the 32 T cell receptor beta chains below, sequenced in a study of response to subunit inactivated influenza vaccine. One entry per CDR3 protein, called by TCRdb with MiXCR from the RT-PCR reads. This sample yields more than 450,000 distinct CDR3 sequences, of which 10% to 15% are seen a single time; roughly 10% belongs to the top ten. The source material was PBMCs from blood, sampled on the day of vaccination. The source is a middle-aged man who received an inactivated influenza vaccine.

The V gene is TRBV9, the J gene TRBJ1-6, with D uncertain. V was pared by 0 bases and J by 7 bases, with 11 bases between. The CDR3 is made up of 15 amino acids. Per the germline V gene, CDR1 is SGDLS and CDR2 is YYNGEE. The CDR3 reads CASSVDSTSNSPLHF. In nucleotides, the CDR3 is TGTGCCAGCAGCGTAGACAGTACATCGAATTCACCCCTCCACTTT.

The chain recombines TRBV5-6 with TRBJ1-5; 10 bases are a match to TRBD1. The CDR3 runs 16 residues. Trimming took 6 bases from V and 4 from J; bases not matched to a gene: 10. The germline gives CDR1 SGHDT, CDR2 YYEEEE. This CDR3 is CASTLGTGALNQPQHF. DNA for the CDR3: TGTGCCAGCACCCTGGGGACAGGGGCCTTAAATCAGCCCCAGCATTTT.

This clonotype was recorded a few times. The chain carries TRBV6-5 and TRBJ2-7; D call uncertain. The CDR3 totals 15 residues. Germline lookup yields CDR1 MNHEY and CDR2 SVGAGI. V lost 0 bases to trimming and J lost 5 bases, with 14 bases between them. The DNA of the CDR3 is TGTGCCAGCAGTTACTCTAGCAGTCGGGCGGACGAGCAGTACTTC. Translating it yields CASSYSSSRADEQYF.

This clonotype showed up just a few times. The genes are TRBV6-4 and TRBJ2-5; TRBD1 matches at 7 bases. J was trimmed by 5 bases and V by 2 bases; bases with no gene match: 20. The CDR3 covers 19 residues. From germline, CDR1 is MRHNA and CDR2 SNTAGT. The DNA of the CDR3 is TGTGCCAGCAGTGACCCAATTTCCGGGGACAGCTCTACGGAGGAGACCCAGTACTTC. It translates to CASSDPISGDSSTEETQYF.

This clonotype was seen more than once but under ten times. The rearrangement uses TRBV6-2 or TRBV6-3 and TRBJ2-7; possibly TRBD2 for D (5 bases). Germline CDR1 and CDR2: MNHEY and SVGEGT. The CDR3 totals 16 residues. The V gene lost 0 bases and the J gene lost 1 base, with 13 bases spanning the gap. CDR3 sequence (DNA): TGTGCCAGCAGTTACTCAACCGGACTTTTTTCCTACGAGCAGTACTTC. Protein product: CASSYSTGLFSYEQYF.

This clonotype was recorded at least ten times. The chain employs TRBV6-2 or TRBV6-3 and TRBJ1-2; 7 nucleotides agree with TRBD1. J was trimmed by 8 bases and V by 5 bases; bases with no gene match: 14. Germline CDR1 is MNHEY and CDR2 is SVGEGT. CDR3 length equals 15 residues. This chain's CDR3 is CASSTPAADRDGYTF. CDR3 DNA: TGTGCCAGCAGTACCCCCGCGGCCGACAGGGACGGCTACACCTTC.

The gene calls are TRBV7-9 and TRBJ2-5; D not resolved. CDR1 and CDR2 (germline): SEHNR, FQNEAQ (reference sequence). V was trimmed by 3 bases and J by 2 bases, leaving 13 bases between them. The CDR3 is made up of 15 amino acids. CDR3 DNA sequence: TGTGCCAGCAGCTTTATCTTAGAACCACAAGAGACCCAGTACTTC. Translating gives CASSFILEPQETQYF.

This clonotype showed up many times. V gene TRBV12-3 or TRBV12-4 combines with J gene TRBJ1-1; unclear D gene. The ends were cut back, 2 bases at V and 0 bases at J, with 7 bases in the middle. The CDR3 is made up of 14 amino acids. The CDR3 nucleotides are TGTGCCAGCAGTTTAAACAGAGTGAACACTGAAGCTTTCTTT. Translated: CASSLNRVNTEAFF.

This clonotype has a handful of counts. This rearrangement joins TRBV7-2 to TRBJ2-7, with D possibly being TRBD2 (5 bases). The germline gives CDR1 SGHTA, CDR2 FQGNSA. CDR3 length: 14 amino acids. Trimming took off 5 bases at V and 3 bases at J, with 14 bases between the two ends. DNA of the CDR3: TGTGCCAGCAGCCTTGAGGCCCGGGACTACGAGCAGTACTTC. Translating gives CASSLEARDYEQYF.

The rearrangement links TRBV12-3 or TRBV12-4 to TRBJ1-2; D might be TRBD1 (5 bases). Trimming cost V 5 bases and J 4 bases, with 17 bases left between them. The CDR3 is made up of 15 amino acids. In DNA form, the CDR3 reads TGTGCCAGCAGTCCTAGCAGGGAATTCGGCTATGGCTACACCTTC. This sequence encodes CASSPSREFGYGYTF.

This clonotype has more than one count but fewer than ten. The V call is TRBV5-5, the J call TRBJ2-2, with D perhaps TRBD1 (6 bases). Germline CDR1 and CDR2: SGHKS and YYEKEE (reference sequence). This CDR3 is built from 14 residues. Trimming cost V 4 bases and J 6 bases, with 13 bases left between them. As DNA, the CDR3 is TGTGCCAGCAGCCCCGACAGGTTTTCCGGGGAGCTGTTTTTT. Amino acids: CASSPDRFSGELFF.

Only a few counts were recorded for this clonotype. V usage is TRBV11-2 and J usage is TRBJ2-1, with D maybe TRBD2 (6 bases). Germline V lookup: CDR1 SGHAT, CDR2 FQNNGV. The CDR3 spans 18 residues. Trimming took off 2 bases at V and 7 bases at J, with 24 bases between the two ends. CDR3 sequence (DNA): TGTGCCAGCAGCTTACGGGGGATCCCTCGTTGGCCGAGGAATGAGCAGTTCTTC. This sequence encodes CASSLRGIPRWPRNEQFF.

The gene calls are TRBV12-3 or TRBV12-4 and TRBJ2-7; D perhaps matches TRBD2 (5 bases). Trimming removed 1 base at V and 5 bases at J, with 9 bases between. The CDR3 extends over 13 amino acids. The DNA for the CDR3 is TGTGCCAGCAGTTTAGACTCTAGCAACGAGCAGTACTTC. This sequence encodes CASSLDSSNEQYF.

This sequence joins TRBV20-1 and TRBJ2-7; possible D gene TRBD2, 6 bases. The CDR3 is 13 residues long. CDR1 and CDR2 (germline): DFQATT, SNEGSKA (reference sequence). Trimming stripped 4 bases from V and 0 bases from J, with 10 bases between. The CDR3 protein is CSAKGGFSYEQYF. The CDR3 DNA is TGCAGTGCTAAGGGAGGTTTCTCCTACGAGCAGTACTTC.

This clonotype was found many times. The genes are TRBV5-1 and TRBJ1-1; unclear D gene. Between the trimmed V and J ends, which lost 0 bases and 0 bases, there was a span of 9 bases. The CDR3 runs to 15 residues. Per the germline V gene, CDR1 is SGHRS and CDR2 is YFSETQ. As DNA, the CDR3 is TGCGCCAGCAGCTTGGCCGCTCGCATGAACACTGAAGCTTTCTTT. Residues: CASSLAARMNTEAFF. Based on the CDR3 plus reference TRBV5-1 and TRBJ1-1, the full variable domain is KAGVTQTPRYLIKTRGQQVTLSCSPISGHRSVSWYQQTPGQGLQFLFEYFSETQRNKGNFPGRFSGRQFSNSRSEMNVSTLELGDSALYLCASSLAARMNTEAFFGQGTRLTVV.

In its sample, this clonotype was seen many times. V gene TRBV3-1 combines with J gene TRBJ2-7, with D possibly matching TRBD1 (6 bases). V lost 4 bases to trimming and J lost 2 bases, with 12 bases between them. The germline gives CDR1 LGHDT, CDR2 YNNKEL (reference sequence). The CDR3 contains 14 residues. The CDR3 here is CASSPRGGAYEQYF. The CDR3 region has the DNA TGTGCCAGCAGCCCCCGAGGGGGAGCCTACGAGCAGTACTTC.

This clonotype was seen a few times. This chain joins TRBV4-2 and TRBJ2-1, with D tentatively TRBD2 (5 bases). Germline loops: CDR1 LGHNA, CDR2 YNFKEQ. V dropped 0 bases and J dropped 0 bases, with 6 bases sitting between them. This CDR3 has 15 residues. CDR3 nucleotide sequence: TGTGCCAGCAGCCAAGACGGGGACTCCTACAATGAGCAGTTCTTC. It is translated as CASSQDGDSYNEQFF.

This clonotype appeared a few times. The chain uses TRBV20-1 and TRBJ2-2, with a tentative D call TRBD2 (5 bases). The length of the CDR3 is 11 residues. V was shortened by 4 bases and J by 11 bases, with 11 bases between the two germline ends. CDR1 is DFQATT and CDR2 is SNEGSKA in the germline V gene (reference sequence). The CDR3 spells CSATPGYELFF. The CDR3 region has the DNA TGCAGTGCTACCCCGGGATATGAGCTGTTTTTT.

Ten or more counts support this clonotype. The gene calls are TRBV29-1 and TRBJ1-4; perhaps TRBD1 as D (5 bases). This CDR3 region has 16 residues. The germline CDR1 and CDR2 sequences are SQVTM and ANQGSEA. The V end lost 5 bases, the J end lost 3 bases, and 19 bases lay between the germline ends. In DNA, the CDR3 is TGCAGCGTTTCCCTTCGGGGGGGAGAATCTAATGAAAAACTGTTTTTT. Protein: CSVSLRGGESNEKLFF.

This clonotype was observed a few times. The chain recombines TRBV6-5 with TRBJ2-1, with 7 bases identical to TRBD1. CDR3 length: 16 residues. The germline V gene encodes CDR1 MNHEY and CDR2 SVGAGI. Germline trimming cut 4 bases from V and 1 base from J; bases unmatched to any gene: 7. The DNA for the CDR3 is TGTGCCAGCAGTTCTACTGGACAGGCTTCCTACAATGAGCAGTTCTTC. It yields the protein CASSSTGQASYNEQFF.

The chain is built from TRBV2 and TRBJ2-1; D is uncertain. The germline V and J ends were trimmed by 4 bases and 4 bases, with 8 bases remaining between them. The CDR3 loop spans 13 amino acids. The germline CDR1 and CDR2 sequences are SNHLY and FYNNEI. CDR3 nucleotide sequence: TGTGCCAGCAGTGGGGCAGCTTACAATGAGCAGTTCTTC. Amino acids: CASSGAAYNEQFF. Full variable domain (rest looked up from reference TRBV2 and TRBJ2-1): EPEVTQTPSHQVTQMGQEVILRCVPISNHLYFYWYRQILGQKVEFLVSFYNNEISEKSEIFDDQFSVERPDGSNFTLKIRSTKLEDSAMYFCASSGAAYNEQFFGPGTRLTVL.

This clonotype was recorded a few times. The chain carries TRBV6-1 and TRBJ1-2; 10 bases fit TRBD1. V trimming: 6 bases; J trimming: 12 bases; junction bases outside the gene matches: 10. The germline V gene encodes CDR1 MNHNS and CDR2 SASEGT. The length of the CDR3 is 13 residues. The CDR3 region is CASSSTGTGVNTF. The CDR3 bases are TGTGCCAGCAGCTCAACCGGGACAGGGGTTAACACCTTC.

The chain joins TRBV27 to TRBJ1-6, with D unresolved. With 2 bases removed from V and 10 bases from J, the gap between germline ends came to 3 bases. The CDR3 loop spans 11 amino acids. In germline, CDR1 is MNHEY, CDR2 SMNVEV (reference sequence). The CDR3 bases are TGTGCCAGCAGTTTACCCTCACCCCTCCACTTT. Translating it yields CASSLPSPLHF.

The rearrangement links TRBV21-1 to TRBJ2-1; the D call TRBD2 from the table was never checked on the DNA. TRBV21-1 has pseudogene status. The CDR3 has 14 residues. DNA of the CDR3: TGTGCTAGCAGACTAGCGAGAGGTTACAATGAGCAGTTCTTC. Its translation is CASRLARGYNEQFF.

CDR3 amino acids: CASQPVALTDTQYF. CDR3 DNA: TGCGCCAGCCAACCTGTGGCACTCACAGATACGCAGTATTTT. The chain carries TRBV5-1 and TRBJ2-3; D gene unclear. The CDR3 length is 14 residues. Germline V gene lookup returns CDR1 SGHRS and CDR2 YFSETQ. Trimming took 7 bases from V and 2 from J, leaving 14 bases between them.

This clonotype was counted ten times or more. The rearrangement links TRBV15 to TRBJ2-5; 7 bases line up with TRBD1. Germline trimming cut 0 bases from V and 7 bases from J; bases unmatched to any gene: 17. The germline V gene has CDR1 LNHNV and CDR2 YYDKDF (reference sequence). The CDR3 length is 18 residues. This CDR3 reads CATSREMLGRTGGGTQYF. The CDR3 bases are TGTGCCACCAGCAGAGAGATGTTAGGAAGGACAGGTGGGGGGACCCAGTACTTC.

J is TRBJ2-1 and V is TRBV7-2; D gene uncertain. Trimming took 5 bases from V and 0 from J, leaving 8 bases between them. The CDR3 runs to 14 residues. Per the germline V gene, CDR1 is SGHTA and CDR2 is FQGNSA. The CDR3, as DNA: TGTGCCAGCAGCCCAATGCCCTCCTACAATGAGCAGTTCTTC. As protein: CASSPMPSYNEQFF.

The chain couples TRBV24-1 to TRBJ2-4; D uncertain. Germline V gene data show CDR1 as KGHDR and CDR2 as SFDVKD. Trimming pared 5 bases from V and 0 bases from J, leaving 16 bases between. This CDR3 region has 17 residues. CDR3 sequence: CATSAKGQRLAKNIQYF. CDR3 DNA sequence: TGTGCCACCAGTGCCAAAGGGCAGAGGTTAGCCAAAAACATTCAGTACTTC.

About this clonotype: A junction boundary mismatches the germline segment, possibly from a read error. The chain carries TRBV7-9 and TRBJ1-3; D perhaps matches TRBD1 (6 bases). The CDR3 extends over 12 amino acids. The germline V gene encodes CDR1 SEHNR and CDR2 FQNEAQ (reference sequence). The DNA for the CDR3 is TGTGCCAGCAGCTTAGACTCCCGGGACACGGATTTT. It yields the protein CASSLDSRDTDF.

This clonotype was observed a handful of times. The J gene is TRBJ2-1, the V gene TRBV18, with no clear D. Germline V gene lookup returns CDR1 KGHSH and CDR2 LQKENI. V was clipped by 0 bases and J by 4 bases, with 16 bases between them. The CDR3 extends over 17 amino acids. The CDR3 sequence: CASSPPNEHLLYNEQFF. The CDR3 bases are TGTGCCAGCTCACCACCTAATGAACATCTCCTATACAATGAGCAGTTCTTC.

The chain employs TRBV6-2 or TRBV6-3 and TRBJ2-2; TRBD2 matches 8 bases. CDR1 and CDR2 from the germline V gene are MNHEY and SVGEGT. Trimming at V came to 6 bases and at J to 9 bases, leaving 6 bases not matched to a gene. This CDR3 comprises 13 residues. CDR3 sequence (DNA): TGTGCCAGCAGCCCCGGACTAGCTCGGGAGCTGTTTTTT. The encoded protein is CASSPGLARELFF.

This clonotype was detected only a few times. The chain uses TRBV28 and TRBJ1-5; 7 bases fit TRBD1. The germline CDR1 and CDR2 sequences are MDHEN and SYDVKM. The CDR3 is 16 amino acids. Trimming cost V 7 bases and J 2 bases; bases outside gene matches: 11. The CDR3 spells CASTSRGLGGNQPQHF. In nucleotides, the CDR3 is TGTGCCAGCACCTCGAGGGGGCTGGGAGGCAATCAGCCCCAGCATTTT.